This T cell receptor beta chain was captured in a study of OX40 agonist ivuxolimab in advanced cancers. Study-wide context: The costimulatory receptor OX40 (CD134) was targeted by ivuxolimab, a fully human IgG2 agonistic monoclonal antibody. Intravenous ivuxolimab was administered to patients every 2 weeks at six dose levels: 0.01, 0.1, 0.3, 1.5, 3 and 10 mg/kg. Of the 50 to 55 dose-escalation patients, hepatocellular carcinoma was present in 19, melanoma in approximately 15, renal cell carcinoma in 9 and head and neck cancer in 9. In the dose-escalation cohort, 82.7% of patients were male, and the mean age was approximately 55 years, with a range of roughly 20 to 80. Prior anti-PD-1, anti-PD-L1 or anti-CTLA-4 therapy was permitted, and checkpoint inhibitors had been received by more than 35% of dose-escalation patients. Partial responses occurred in three dose-escalation patients, of whom one had hepatocellular carcinoma and two had cutaneous melanoma. The purpose of peripheral TCRbeta sequencing was to test whether ivuxolimab changed TCR sequence diversity and led to clonal T-cell expansion. The monotherapy dose-escalation portion (N = 52 patients) of the phase I ivuxolimab trial is reported in the paper.

Patients with a history of autoimmune disease or receiving systemic immunosuppression were excluded from the trial. Peripheral blood for TCR sequencing was drawn from every dose cohort at baseline, at cycle 4 day 1 and at cycle 7 day 1. The samples were taken from a phase I, first-in-human, multicenter, open-label dose-escalation trial of ivuxolimab. Adults with locally advanced or metastatic head and neck squamous cell, hepatocellular, melanoma or renal cell carcinoma were enrolled in the trial. Before TCR sequencing, CD4+ and CD8+ T cells were separately sorted from peripheral blood. Genomic DNA was isolated from the sorted cells so that the TCRbeta CDR3 region could be sequenced. The immunoSEQ Assay was used to sequence the TCRbeta CDR3 regions. TCRdb provides this immuneACCESS table in a form limited to in-frame rearrangements. Some clones are lacking; in checked studies, under half of them reflect an unresolved V gene, and why the rest are absent is not known. Within this sample are tens of thousands of clones, with approximately 86% of them counted one time only. Roughly 5% of the sample rests with the top ten.

Its CDR3 holds 19 amino acids, cysteine through phenylalanine. Only CDR3 DNA is held: 57 bases, read in frame from base 1. Looking up the germline V gene yields CDR1 KGHSH and CDR2 LQKENI. Trimming removed 1 base from V and 2 bases from J; the gene matches leave 16 bases unexplained. The study at large found these results: After ivuxolimab, CD8+ T cells had more expanded clones than CD4+ T cells on average. Antigen specificity was not determined for the clonally expanded peripheral T cells. At doses of 0.1 to 3.0 mg/kg, clonal expansion of both CD4+ and CD8+ T cells in blood was seen between baseline and week 6. In partial responders in the 0.1-3.0 mg/kg groups, normalized peripheral clonal expansion was found to be among the lowest, especially among CD8+ T cells. Low levels of normalized T-cell clonal expansion were also seen in some patients who did not respond.

Within its sample, this clone is medium-sized (0.01 to 0.1%). The clone's antigen remains unknown. No base quality values were provided; no much bigger clone lies one nucleotide off. The chain is encoded by TRBV18 joined to TRBJ1-1; TRBD1 lines up with 7 middle nucleotides. The sequencing here drew on CD4+ or CD8+ T cells sorted from blood, taken in a trial of the OX40 agonist ivuxolimab. This TCR came from an adult with an advanced solid tumor such as melanoma, head and neck, liver or kidney cancer. The nucleotide sequence reads TGTGCCAGCTCACCACAATCACCGGGACAGCTAATGGGTAACACTGAAGCTTTCTTT. Its protein product is CASSPQSPGQLMGNTEAFF.